Sequencing of this T cell receptor beta chain was carried out in a study of T-cell reconstitution after alpha-beta-depleted transplantation in children (dated by TCRdb to the mid-2010s). For context, the study as a whole: Using TCR repertoire profiling, the study quantitatively followed how T-cell immune reconstitution unfolded in children after TCRalphabeta/CD19-depleted allogeneic hematopoietic cell transplantation.

Points the paper makes about the study in general: The frequencies of hyperexpanded clones fell over the following months, and after one year, T-cell counts and TCRbeta diversity were mostly attributed to newly produced T cells. In some patients, high TCRbeta diversity at day 60 was attributed to recipient T cells and intrathymic progenitors that had survived conditioning. About two months after transplant, the apparently early recovery of alphabetaT-cell counts reportedly depended on just several hundred clones that had expanded rapidly and came from non-depleted graft cells.

This clonotype showed up many times. Its antigen remains undetermined. Per-nucleotide qualities are absent, and no much larger clonotype sits a single base away. The treatment or condition label, read with the paper, signifies: allogeneic hematopoietic cell transplantation with graft depleted of TCRalphabeta T cells and CD19 B cells. Transplant recipients were children who received TCRalphabeta/CD19-depleted allogeneic hematopoietic cell grafts. V loses 5 bases of germline sequence and J loses 9 bases, and the interval between the two ends is 11 bases. From the cysteine through the phenylalanine, the CDR3 covers 12 amino acids. The entry retains the CDR3 DNA only, 36 bases that are in frame from base 1. Receptor libraries were prepared by PCR. The instrument given in TCRdb is Illumina HiSeq 2500. To normalize quantification of the TCRbeta repertoire, the TCR libraries were built with molecular barcoding that relied on unique molecular identifiers. Through fastp at Q25 and MiXCR, TCRdb rebuilt clones from the public reads, retaining in-frame beta chains. Rows with a matching CDR3 protein are joined into one entry that keeps the most common DNA and genes. This sample lists around 300,000 distinct CDR3 sequences; almost 8% were detected once. Clones ranked in the top ten supply approximately 9.1% of the sample.

The sequencing used peripheral blood, collected 360 days after TCRalphabeta/CD19-depleted stem cell transplant. This TCR derives from a female patient aged 2 to 10 who had a stem cell transplant for Fanconi anemia, so the T cells may come from the graft donor. The sequence joins TRBV12-3 or TRBV12-4 to TRBJ1-5; the D gene lacks a confident call. The CDR3 protein sequence reads: CASSDLTGPQHF. The DNA sequence is given as TGTGCCAGCAGTGATCTGACGGGGCCCCAGCATTTT.